These T cell receptor beta chains were read from a single sample in a study of shared clonotypes between healthy human individuals. Profiling relied on immunoSEQ multiplex PCR, and the TCRdb table lists in-frame clones only, not all of them. The data show roughly 760,000 clones, approximately 79% seen once. Sequenced input: memory CD4+ T cells sorted from blood. These receptor sequences come from a woman in her thirties in good health. Both conserved end residues are part of each CDR3. The D gene is left open where the match is weak. Clone size is not always given. Where it is, it says once, few, many or a class for expanded clones.

17	TRBD1	TRBV27	TRBJ2-5	NA	TGTGCCAGCAGTCAGAGAAGGGACAGGGGGTACCAAGAGACCCAGTACTTC	CASSQRRDRGYQETQYF
16	TRBD2	TRBV27	TRBJ2-1	NA	TGTGCCAGCAGTTTGGGGACTAGCGGGAGTATCGATGAGCAGTTCTTC	CASSLGTSGSIDEQFF
15	NA	TRBV5-1	TRBJ2-1	few	TGCGCCAGCAGCCCCTCCCGTCCTTCCTACAATGAGCAGTTCTTC	CASSPSRPSYNEQFF
13	TRBD1	TRBV2	TRBJ1-5	NA	TGTGCCAGCGGGACAGGGAAGGATCAGCCCCAGCATTTT	CASGTGKDQPQHF
12	NA	TRBV6-6	TRBJ2-3	NA	TGTGCCACCAAGGTTGGCACAGATACGCAGTATTTT	CATKVGTDTQYF
13	TRBD1	TRBV7-9	TRBJ1-2	NA	TGTGCCAGCAGCGCCGGGACAGGGCTTGGCTACACCTTC	CASSAGTGLGYTF
15	TRBD1	TRBV5-1	TRBJ2-7	NA	TGCGCCAGCAGCTTGGCAGGGACAGAAGCCTACGAGCAGTACTTC	CASSLAGTEAYEQYF
16	TRBD2	TRBV10-1	TRBJ2-3	many	TGCGCCAGCAGTGACCGGACTAGCGGGGGCACAGATACGCAGTATTTT	CASSDRTSGGTDTQYF
15	NA	TRBV19	TRBJ1-5	NA	TGTGCCAGTAGTATAGGTGGCAGCACAAATCAGCCCCAGCATTTT	CASSIGGSTNQPQHF
12	NA	TRBV6-5	TRBJ1-1	once	TGTGCCAGCAGTCCCCTGGGGGGGACAGCTTTCTTT	CASSPLGGTAFF
15	TRBD2	TRBV10-3	TRBJ2-3	NA	TGTGCCATCAGTGCGGCGGGAGGGCCACAGGATACGCAGTATTTT	CAISAAGGPQDTQYF
17	NA	TRBV7-2	TRBJ1-5	NA	TGTGCCAGCAGCTCCGGGCGGGGTTCCCTTAGCAATCAGCCCCAGCATTTT	CASSSGRGSLSNQPQHF
15	TRBD1	TRBV28	TRBJ1-4	NA	TGTGCCAGCAGTTTACCGGGACAGGGGAATGAAAAACTGTTTTTT	CASSLPGQGNEKLFF
14	NA	TRBV19	TRBJ2-7	NA	TGTGCCAGTAGTATGAAATCGAGAAACTACGAGCAGTACTTC	CASSMKSRNYEQYF
12	NA	TRBV25-1	TRBJ2-1	NA	TGTGCCAGCAGTTCAAGATACAATGAGCAGTTCTTC	CASSSRYNEQFF
16	TRBD1	TRBV6-6	TRBJ1-5	NA	TGTGCCAGCGGGGAGATTAACAGGGGGGGAAATCAGCCCCAGCATTTT	CASGEINRGGNQPQHF
16	NA	TRBV19	TRBJ2-7	NA	TGTGCCAGTAGTGACACATACAGGGCGTTGACCTACGAGCAGTACTTC	CASSDTYRALTYEQYF
13	NA	TRBV5-4	TRBJ1-1	NA	TGTGCCAGCAGCTCCACACTAAACACTGAAGCTTTCTTT	CASSSTLNTEAFF